Following are 3 T cell receptor beta chains from one sample sequenced in a study of Ad26.COV2.S vaccination and SARS-CoV-2 variants. Treatment indicated: around 19 received Ad26.COV2.S at low or high dose, single or two shots; roughly five received placebo; per-sample allocation not given. Samples came from day 63 after the first vaccine or placebo injection. Sequenced by immunoSEQ multiplex PCR; TCRdb stores in-frame clones only, minus some. The sample consists of about 680,000 clones, around 90% of them appearing once. The sample was peripheral blood, taken in a trial of Ad26.COV2.S vaccine versus placebo. These receptors came from a person between 18 and 60 years old who received the Ad26.COV2.S COVID-19 vaccine or a placebo.

This chain connects TRBV18 to TRBJ1-4; no clear D gene. The CDR3 length is 16 residues. Germline CDR1 reads KGHSH; CDR2 reads LQKENI. V was cut by 2 bases and J by 0 bases, with 10 bases left in between. The CDR3 DNA is TGTGCCAGCTCACCATCGATTGTAGCAACTAATGAAAAACTGTTTTTT. Amino acids: CASSPSIVATNEKLFF.

This clone was recorded only once. The rearrangement uses TRBV5-8 and TRBJ1-6; D is unclear. Per germline, CDR1 SGHTS and CDR2 YDEGEE. This CDR3 comprises 14 residues. Trimming shortened V by 5 bases and J by 7 bases, and 13 bases separated the two germline ends. In DNA form, the CDR3 reads TGTGCCAGCAGTTTGCACGGCAGGAATTCACCCCTCCACTTT. This encodes CASSLHGRNSPLHF.

The gene calls are TRBV5-4 and TRBJ1-5; 8 nucleotides agree with TRBD1. V was pared by 0 bases and J by 6 bases, with 5 bases of the junction left unmatched. Germline assignment: CDR1 SGHNT and CDR2 YYREEE (reference sequence). The CDR3 is 15 residues long. CDR3 residues: CASSLDQGASQPQHF. DNA for the CDR3: TGTGCCAGCAGCTTGGATCAGGGGGCAAGTCAGCCCCAGCATTTT.